The 4 T cell receptor beta chains in this list originate from one sample, sequenced in a study of T cells in Graves' hyperthyroidism and ophthalmopathy. Amplified TCR beta CDR3 regions derived from RNA transcripts. The HTBI primer set served for first-round RT-PCR of the TCR CDR3. TCRdb analysed the multiplex PCR reads with MiXCR anew, one entry per CDR3 protein. The table shows about 400,000 distinct CDR3 sequences, with around a sixth occurring only once. Sequenced sample: blood. These receptors all stem from a woman younger than 35 with Graves' hyperthyroidism that later progressed to Graves' ophthalmopathy.

The gene calls are TRBV19 and TRBJ2-2; D unresolved. The length of the CDR3 is 15 residues. Trimming took 7 bases from V and 0 from J, leaving 12 bases between them. Per the germline V gene, CDR1 is LNHDA and CDR2 is SQIVND (reference sequence). The CDR3 DNA follows: TGTGCCAGTAACGAAGGCAGTCCGAACACCGGGGAGCTGTTTTTT. This sequence encodes CASNEGSPNTGELFF.

This clonotype was observed a few times. The J gene is TRBJ2-1, the V gene TRBV25-1; the D call may be TRBD1 or TRBD2 (5 bases each). The CDR3 is 15 residues long. Trimming removed 2 bases at V and 10 bases at J, with 18 bases between. Per germline, CDR1 MGHDK and CDR2 SYGVNS. This chain's CDR3 is CASSEPGTPNDEQFF. CDR3 coding DNA: TGTGCCAGCAGTGAACCGGGGACCCCCAACGACGAGCAGTTCTTC. The complete variable domain, with remaining parts taken from reference TRBV25-1 and TRBJ2-1, reads EADIYQTPRYLVIGTGKKITLECSQTMGHDKMYWYQQDPGMELHLIHYSYGVNSTEKGDLSSESTVSRIRTEHFPLTLESARPSHTSQYLCASSEPGTPNDEQFFGPGTRLTVL.

The J gene is TRBJ2-1, the V gene TRBV5-1, with 8 bases lining up with TRBD2. V shed 3 bases and J 0 bases; nucleotides not matched to a gene: 11. The CDR3 is 18 residues long. Germline CDR1 is SGHRS and CDR2 is YFSETQ. The CDR3 sequence is CASSSGTSVQGSYNEQFF. The CDR3 nucleotides read TGCGCCAGCAGCTCAGGGACTAGTGTACAAGGCTCCTACAATGAGCAGTTCTTC.

The table lists this clonotype with many counts. The V gene is TRBV10-1, the J gene TRBJ1-3, with TRBD1 identical over 7 bases. Germline V lookup: CDR1 WNHNN, CDR2 SYGVQD (reference sequence). V shed 6 bases and J 0 bases; nucleotides not matched to a gene: 8. This CDR3 is built from 16 residues. CDR3 nucleotide sequence: TGCGCCAGCAGCCCCTGGACAGGCGGCTCTGGAAACACCATATATTTT. Protein product: CASSPWTGGSGNTIYF.